This T cell receptor (beta chain) appears in the sequencing data of a study of blood T cell repertoires in COVID-19 (TCRdb year 2020). For the wider study: The collaborator samples originated in the United States, Italy and Spain and spanned the acute and convalescent phases of COVID-19. The prospective study material was composed of cDNA or gDNA derived from T cells, B-cell-depleted T cells, or PBMCs. The dataset comprised deeply sampled blood TCRbeta repertoires from subjects exposed to, actively infected with, or recovered from COVID-19. The repertoires were made available in a free public database intended to serve as a resource for research on the immune response to SARS-CoV-2. The samples were drawn from two sources: the first 160 participants of the ongoing ImmuneRACE study, and fewer than 1,500 subjects contributed by 6 global collaborators. The sample metadata nearly always contained a de-identified subject ID, COVID-19 status, age in years and sex. Where HLA class I and class II types were available, the types were taken from metadata supplied by the sample provider, not from assay-based typing.

The immunoSEQ Assay, a bias-controlled multiplex PCR, was used to amplify TCRbeta CDR3 regions from genomic DNA. In the original analysis: The number of nucleated cells in each sample was estimated from the amplification of reference gene primers within the assay. To quantify the absolute abundance of each unique TCRbeta CDR3 rearrangement, sequence reads were collapsed and filtered. For each sample, productive Simpson clonality was calculated as the square root of Simpson's diversity index over productive rearrangements. TCRdb retrieved this table from immuneACCESS and kept in-frame rearrangements only. Not all clones are present; in checked studies, unresolved V genes account for under half, and no reason is known for the remainder. The V and J calls and clone size come from that table; D and trimming were worked out from the DNA. In all, the sample holds 200,000 or so clones, and about nine tenths of those were seen once. Of the sample, roughly 1.7% is held by the ten largest clones.

Whole blood was collected in K2EDTA tubes by collaborating institutions according to the institutions' own protocols. For TCRbeta analysis, collaborators shipped samples as frozen whole blood, isolated PBMCs, or DNA extracted from either of those sample types. Trimming removed 4 bases from V and 5 bases from J; the gene matches leave 8 bases unexplained. The CDR3 spans 16 residues, from the cysteine through the phenylalanine. Only CDR3 DNA is held: 48 bases, read in frame from base 1. From a lookup of the germline V gene, CDR1 and CDR2 are MDHEN and SYDVKM. General findings and caveats noted by the study authors: How much clinical and demographic metadata was included differed by source and by participant, and the metadata was provided uncurated.

As for this clone: Which antigen it targets is not known. Per-nucleotide qualities are absent, and no much larger clonotype sits a single base away.

This clonotype was sampled from a man aged 65 to 79 with acute or convalescent COVID-19. This chain joins TRBV28 to TRBJ2-2, with TRBD1 matching 9 junction bases. The sequencing input was peripheral blood. The CDR3 protein sequence reads: CASSSPGQGRTGELFF. In nucleotides, the sequence is TGTGCCAGCAGTTCCCCGGGACAGGGAAGGACCGGGGAGCTGTTTTTT.